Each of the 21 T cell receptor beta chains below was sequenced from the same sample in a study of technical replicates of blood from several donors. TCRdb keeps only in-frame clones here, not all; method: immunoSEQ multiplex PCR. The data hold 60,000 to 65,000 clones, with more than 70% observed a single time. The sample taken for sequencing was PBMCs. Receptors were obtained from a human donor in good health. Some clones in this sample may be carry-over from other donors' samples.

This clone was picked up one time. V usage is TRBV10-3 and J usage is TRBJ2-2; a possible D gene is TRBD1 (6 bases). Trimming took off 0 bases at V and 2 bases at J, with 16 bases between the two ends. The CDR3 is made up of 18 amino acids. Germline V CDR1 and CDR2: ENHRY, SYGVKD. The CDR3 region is CAISESAPRDTNTGELFF. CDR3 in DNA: TGTGCCATCAGTGAGTCGGCACCCCGGGACACAAACACCGGGGAGCTGTTTTTT.

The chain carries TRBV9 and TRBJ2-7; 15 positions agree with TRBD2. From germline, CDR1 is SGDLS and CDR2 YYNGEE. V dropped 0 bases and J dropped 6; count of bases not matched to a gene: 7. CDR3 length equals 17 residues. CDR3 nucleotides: TGTGCCAGCAGCGTAGATGTCACGGGACTAGCGGGAGGCGAGCAGTACTTC. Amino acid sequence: CASSVDVTGLAGGEQYF.

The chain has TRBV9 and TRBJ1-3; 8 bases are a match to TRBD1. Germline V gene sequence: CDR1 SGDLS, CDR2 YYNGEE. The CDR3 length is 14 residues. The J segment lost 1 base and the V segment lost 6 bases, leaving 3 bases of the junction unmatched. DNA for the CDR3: TGTGCCAGCAACCAGGGGGCGTCTGGAAACACCATATATTTT. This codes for CASNQGASGNTIYF.

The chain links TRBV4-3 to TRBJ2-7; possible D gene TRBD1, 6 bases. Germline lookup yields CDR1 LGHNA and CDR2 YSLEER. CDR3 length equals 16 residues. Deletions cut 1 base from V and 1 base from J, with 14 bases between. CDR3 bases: TGCGCCAGCAGCCAAGGGCCCGGGACAATGTCCTACGAGCAGTACTTC. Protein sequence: CASSQGPGTMSYEQYF.

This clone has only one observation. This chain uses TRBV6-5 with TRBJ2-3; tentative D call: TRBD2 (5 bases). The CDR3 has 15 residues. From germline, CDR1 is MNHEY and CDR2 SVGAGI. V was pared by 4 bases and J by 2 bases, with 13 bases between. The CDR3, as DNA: TGTGCCAGCAGTTCTGGAGGCCTTACCACAGATACGCAGTATTTT. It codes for CASSSGGLTTDTQYF.

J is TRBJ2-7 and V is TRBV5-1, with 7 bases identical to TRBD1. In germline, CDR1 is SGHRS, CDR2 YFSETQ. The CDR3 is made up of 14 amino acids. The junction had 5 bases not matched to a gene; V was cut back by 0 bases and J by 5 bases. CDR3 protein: CASSLGQGFDEQYF. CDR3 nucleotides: TGCGCCAGCAGCTTGGGACAGGGTTTCGACGAGCAGTACTTC.

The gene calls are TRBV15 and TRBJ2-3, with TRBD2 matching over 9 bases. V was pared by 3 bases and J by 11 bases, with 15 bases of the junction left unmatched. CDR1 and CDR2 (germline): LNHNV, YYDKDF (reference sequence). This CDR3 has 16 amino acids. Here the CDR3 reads CATSRKARTSAQGQYF. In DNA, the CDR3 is TGTGCCACCAGCAGGAAAGCCCGGACTAGCGCTCAAGGGCAGTATTTT.

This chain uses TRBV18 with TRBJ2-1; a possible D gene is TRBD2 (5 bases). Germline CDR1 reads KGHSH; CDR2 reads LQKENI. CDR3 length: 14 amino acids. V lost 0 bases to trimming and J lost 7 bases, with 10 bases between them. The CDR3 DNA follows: TGTGCCAGCTCACCACCGGACTCGAGGAATGAGCAGTTCTTC. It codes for CASSPPDSRNEQFF. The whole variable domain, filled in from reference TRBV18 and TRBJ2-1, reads NAGVMQNPRHLVRRRGQEARLRCSPMKGHSHVYWYRQLPEEGLKFMVYLQKENIIDESGMPKERFSAEFPKEGPSILRIQQVVRGDSAAYFCASSPPDSRNEQFFGPGTRLTVL.

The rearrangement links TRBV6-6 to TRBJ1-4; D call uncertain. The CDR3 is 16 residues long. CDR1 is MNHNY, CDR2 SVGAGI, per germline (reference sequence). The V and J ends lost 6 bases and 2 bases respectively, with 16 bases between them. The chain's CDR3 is CASRAPGGSTNEKLFF. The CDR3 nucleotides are TGTGCCAGCAGAGCCCCAGGAGGCAGCACTAATGAAAAACTGTTTTTT.

The CDR3 sequence is CAWTTGGGGYGYTF. CDR3 sequence (DNA): TGTGCCTGGACCACAGGGGGCGGCGGCTATGGCTACACCTTC. This chain joins TRBV30 and TRBJ1-2; TRBD1 aligns across 9 bases. In germline, CDR1 is GTSNPN, CDR2 SVGIG (reference sequence). The CDR3 spans 14 residues. J lost 4 bases, V lost 4 bases, and 7 bases had no gene match. The full variable domain, with the rest looked up from reference TRBV30 and TRBJ1-2, is SQTIHQWPATLVQPVGSPLSLECTVEGTSNPNLYWYRQAAGRGLQLLFYSVGIGQISSEVPQNLSASRPQDRQFILSSKKLLLSDSGFYLCAWTTGGGGYGYTFGSGTRLTVV.

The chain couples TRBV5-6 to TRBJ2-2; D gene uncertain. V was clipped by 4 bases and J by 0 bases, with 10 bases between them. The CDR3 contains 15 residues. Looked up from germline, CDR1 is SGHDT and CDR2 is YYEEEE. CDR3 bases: TGTGCCAGCAGCCCGTGGCAGACGAACACCGGGGAGCTGTTTTTT. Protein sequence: CASSPWQTNTGELFF. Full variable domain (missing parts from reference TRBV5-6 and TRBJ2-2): DAGVTQSPTHLIKTRGQQVTLRCSPKSGHDTVSWYQQALGQGPQFIFQYYEEEERQRGNFPDRFSGHQFPNYSSELNVNALLLGDSALYLCASSPWQTNTGELFFGEGSRLTVL.

CDR3 sequence reads: CAWSVGRTSGETQYF. The CDR3, as DNA: TGTGCCTGGAGTGTCGGTCGGACTAGCGGGGAGACCCAGTACTTC. The genes are TRBV30 and TRBJ2-5; 11 positions match TRBD2. Germline loops: CDR1 GTSNPN, CDR2 SVGIG (reference sequence). CDR3 length equals 15 residues. The V segment lost 0 bases and the J segment 5 bases; nucleotides outside the gene matches: 5.

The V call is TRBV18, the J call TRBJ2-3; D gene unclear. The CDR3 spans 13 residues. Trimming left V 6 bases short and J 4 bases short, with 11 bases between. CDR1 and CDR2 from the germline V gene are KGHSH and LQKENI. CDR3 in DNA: TGTGCCAGCTCTCTCCTTCCCGCAGATACGCAGTATTTT. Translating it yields CASSLLPADTQYF.

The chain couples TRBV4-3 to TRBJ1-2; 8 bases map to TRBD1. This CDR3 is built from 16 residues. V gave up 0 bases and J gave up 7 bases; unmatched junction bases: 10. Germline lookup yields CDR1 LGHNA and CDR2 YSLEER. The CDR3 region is CASSQDQGAIVGGYTF. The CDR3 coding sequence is TGCGCCAGCAGCCAAGATCAGGGGGCGATCGTTGGTGGCTACACCTTC.

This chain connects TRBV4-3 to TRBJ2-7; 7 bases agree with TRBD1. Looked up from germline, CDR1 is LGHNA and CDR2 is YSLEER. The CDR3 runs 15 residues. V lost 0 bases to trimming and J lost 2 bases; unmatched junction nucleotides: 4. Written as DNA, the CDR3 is TGCGCCAGCAGCCAAGACCCCCAGGGGGCCTACGAGCAGTACTTC. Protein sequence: CASSQDPQGAYEQYF.

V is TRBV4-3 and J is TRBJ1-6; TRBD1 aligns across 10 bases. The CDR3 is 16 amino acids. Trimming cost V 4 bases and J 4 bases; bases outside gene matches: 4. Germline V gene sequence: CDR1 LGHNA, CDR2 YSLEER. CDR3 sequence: CASSLRTGGYNSPLHF. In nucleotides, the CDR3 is TGCGCCAGCAGCCTACGGACAGGGGGGTATAATTCACCCCTCCACTTT.

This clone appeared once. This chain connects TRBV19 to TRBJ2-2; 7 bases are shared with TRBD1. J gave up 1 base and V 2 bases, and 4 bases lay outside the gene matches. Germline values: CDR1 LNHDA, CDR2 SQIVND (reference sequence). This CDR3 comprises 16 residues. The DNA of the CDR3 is TGTGCCAGTAGTATAAGAGGGGGCTTGAACACCGGGGAGCTGTTTTTT. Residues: CASSIRGGLNTGELFF.

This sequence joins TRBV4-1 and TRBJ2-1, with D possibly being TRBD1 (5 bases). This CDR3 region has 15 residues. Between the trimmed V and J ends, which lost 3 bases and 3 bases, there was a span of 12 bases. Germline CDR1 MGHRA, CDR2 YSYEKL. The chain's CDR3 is CASSHQQVNYNEQFF. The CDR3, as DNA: TGCGCCAGCAGCCATCAACAGGTAAACTACAATGAGCAGTTCTTC.

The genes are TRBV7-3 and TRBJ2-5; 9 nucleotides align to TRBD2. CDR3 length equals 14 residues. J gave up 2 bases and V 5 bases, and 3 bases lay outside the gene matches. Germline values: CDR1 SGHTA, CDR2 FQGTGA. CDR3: CASSPSGTQETQYF. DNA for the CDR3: TGTGCCAGCAGCCCTAGCGGGACGCAAGAGACCCAGTACTTC.

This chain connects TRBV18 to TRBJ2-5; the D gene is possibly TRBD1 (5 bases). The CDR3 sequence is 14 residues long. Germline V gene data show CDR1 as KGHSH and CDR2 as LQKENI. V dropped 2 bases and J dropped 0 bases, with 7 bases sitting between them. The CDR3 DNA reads TGTGCCAGCTCACCAGCGGACAACCAAGAGACCCAGTACTTC. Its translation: CASSPADNQETQYF.

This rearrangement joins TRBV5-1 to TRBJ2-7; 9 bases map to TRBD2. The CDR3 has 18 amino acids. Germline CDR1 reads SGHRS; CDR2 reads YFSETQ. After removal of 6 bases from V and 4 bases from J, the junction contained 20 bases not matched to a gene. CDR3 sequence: CASKTHHRYLAGIYEQYF. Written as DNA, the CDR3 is TGCGCCAGCAAAACACACCACCGGTATCTAGCGGGAATTTACGAGCAGTACTTC.